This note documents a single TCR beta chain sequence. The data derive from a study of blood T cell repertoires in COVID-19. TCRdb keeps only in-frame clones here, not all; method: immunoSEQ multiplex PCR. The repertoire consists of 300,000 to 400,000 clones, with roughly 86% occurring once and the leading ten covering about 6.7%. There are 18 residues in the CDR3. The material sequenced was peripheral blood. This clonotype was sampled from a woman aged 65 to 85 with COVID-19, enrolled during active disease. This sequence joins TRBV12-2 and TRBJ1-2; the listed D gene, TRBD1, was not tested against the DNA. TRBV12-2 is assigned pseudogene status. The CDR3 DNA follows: TGTGCAAGTCGCTTAGCTCTCCCCGACAGGGGGCGCGGGTATGGCTACACCTTC. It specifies CASRLALPDRGRGYGYTF.